The rows below give T cell receptor beta chains drawn from one sample of a study of blood T cell repertoires in COVID-19. Assay: immunoSEQ multiplex PCR; the TCRdb copy retains only in-frame clones and omits some. The sample consists of around 260,000 clones, 80% to 90% of them appearing once. The specimen sequenced was PBMCs or T cells enriched from blood (not recorded which). These receptors were obtained from a woman aged 25 to 39 who had recovered from COVID-19. Both conserved end residues are part of each CDR3. D genes are given only for firm matches. The size of a clone is reported for some rows only, either as once, few or many, or as a class for expanded clones.

V gene	clone size	D gene	J gene	CDR3 protein	CDR3 DNA
TRBV7-2	-	TRBD2	TRBJ2-7	CASSLGGRVYEQYF	TGTGCCAGCAGCTTAGGGGGGAGGGTCTACGAGCAGTACTTC
TRBV5-1	few	TRBD1	TRBJ2-7	CASSSKGTAYEQYF	TGCGCCAGCAGCTCAAAGGGGACAGCCTACGAGCAGTACTTC
TRBV6-5	-	TRBD2	TRBJ2-7	CASSFQRGSYEQYF	TGTGCCAGCAGTTTTCAGCGGGGGTCCTACGAGCAGTACTTC
TRBV24-1	-	-	TRBJ2-3	CATSDSTDTQYF	TGTGCCACCAGTGACTCCACAGATACGCAGTATTTT
TRBV18	-	TRBD1	TRBJ2-7	CASSQGVYEQYF	TGTGCCAGCTCCCAGGGGGTCTACGAGCAGTACTTC
TRBV28	-	TRBD1	TRBJ1-2	CASSLAVLQGANGYTF	TGTGCCAGCAGTTTAGCTGTCTTGCAGGGGGCGAATGGCTACACCTTC
TRBV29-1	few	TRBD1	TRBJ1-1	CSVDRQGGTEAFF	TGCAGCGTTGACAGGCAGGGGGGCACTGAAGCTTTCTTT
TRBV20-1	-	-	TRBJ2-1	CSASPLRTGGNGQFF	TGCAGTGCTAGTCCCCTAAGAACAGGCGGCAATGGGCAGTTCTTC
TRBV2	-	-	TRBJ1-4	CASSEETEVGEKLFF	TGTGCCAGCAGTGAGGAGACAGAGGTCGGAGAAAAACTGTTTTTT
TRBV19	-	-	TRBJ1-1	CASSIGPDRMTMNTEAFF	TGTGCCAGTAGTATAGGGCCGGACAGAATGACGATGAACACTGAAGCTTTCTTT
TRBV15	-	-	TRBJ2-7	CATSRQGNYEQYF	TGTGCCACCAGCAGACAGGGGAACTACGAGCAGTACTTC
TRBV25-1	-	-	TRBJ1-2	CASSEWGTTNYGYTF	TGTGCCAGCAGTGAATGGGGGACTACCAACTATGGCTACACCTTC
TRBV24-1	-	TRBD2	TRBJ2-1	CATSDGRGAYNEQFF	TGTGCCACCAGTGATGGGCGGGGGGCCTACAATGAGCAGTTCTTC
TRBV19	-	-	TRBJ1-1	CASSPRSDTEAFF	TGTGCCAGTAGTCCGCGGTCGGACACTGAAGCTTTCTTT
TRBV19	-	-	TRBJ2-1	CATDSPKNEQFF	TGTGCCACTGACAGTCCCAAAAATGAGCAGTTCTTC
TRBV9	-	-	TRBJ2-1	CASSVVSLSNEQFF	TGTGCCAGCAGCGTGGTGAGCCTTTCCAATGAGCAGTTCTTC
TRBV6-5	-	-	TRBJ1-5	CASTQGWSNQPQHF	TGTGCCAGCACTCAGGGGTGGAGCAATCAGCCCCAGCATTTT
TRBV19	-	TRBD2	TRBJ2-5	CASSIAGGGDGETQYF	TGTGCCAGTAGTATAGCCGGGGGGGGAGACGGAGAGACCCAGTACTTC
TRBV28	-	TRBD1	TRBJ1-2	CASSLSRGAQGASGGYTF	TGTGCCAGCAGTTTATCAAGGGGGGCGCAGGGGGCGTCGGGAGGCTACACCTTC
TRBV5-4	-	-	TRBJ2-7	CASSSSLGRGYEQYF	TGTGCCAGCAGCTCCAGCCTAGGACGCGGGTACGAGCAGTACTTC
TRBV2	few	TRBD2	TRBJ2-2	CASRSDPGTSGNTGELFF	TGTGCCAGCAGATCCGACCCCGGGACTAGCGGTAACACCGGGGAGCTGTTTTTT
TRBV10-3	once	TRBD2	TRBJ2-1	CAISGLAGPQSSYNEQFF	TGTGCCATCAGTGGCCTAGCGGGACCCCAAAGCTCCTACAATGAGCAGTTCTTC
TRBV28	few	-	TRBJ1-3	CASSDSISGNTIYF	TGTGCCAGCAGTGACAGTATCTCTGGAAACACCATATATTTT
TRBV5-4	-	TRBD1	TRBJ2-7	CASSLDRQGAYEQYF	TGTGCCAGCAGCTTGGACCGACAGGGAGCCTACGAGCAGTACTTC
TRBV29-1	few	TRBD1	TRBJ1-2	CSVAEGQVGF	TGCAGCGTTGCCGAGGGACAGGTGGGCTTC
TRBV27	few	TRBD2	TRBJ2-3	CASSFLSSGARTDTQYF	TGTGCCAGCAGTTTCCTTTCAAGCGGGGCCCGCACAGATACGCAGTATTTT
TRBV28	-	-	TRBJ2-2	CASKNDRPNTGELFF	TGTGCCAGCAAAAACGACAGACCGAACACCGGGGAGCTGTTTTTT
TRBV7-2	once	TRBD2	TRBJ2-1	CASSISGGPLGQFF	TGTGCCAGCAGCATTAGCGGGGGGCCCTTGGGGCAGTTCTTC
TRBV11-3	-	-	TRBJ2-7	CASSLGGVDYEQYF	TGTGCCAGCAGCTTAGGGGGCGTTGATTACGAGCAGTACTTC
TRBV7-6	-	TRBD1	TRBJ2-6	CASSSLQGVGANVLTF	TGTGCCAGCAGCTCGCTTCAGGGGGTTGGGGCCAACGTCCTGACTTTC
TRBV12-3/TRBV12-4	few	-	TRBJ1-2	CASTWTKSDGYTF	TGTGCCAGCACCTGGACAAAGTCGGATGGCTACACCTTC
TRBV7-9	few	-	TRBJ1-1	CASSHQQGWTEAFF	TGTGCCAGCAGCCACCAACAGGGTTGGACTGAAGCTTTCTTT
TRBV12-3/TRBV12-4	-	-	TRBJ1-1	CASSLGPGTEAFF	TGTGCCAGCAGTTTGGGACCCGGGACAGAAGCTTTCTTT
TRBV4-1	-	-	TRBJ2-2	CASSQDRGTGELFF	TGCGCCAGCAGCCAAGACAGGGGCACCGGGGAGCTGTTTTTT
TRBV27	once	TRBD2	TRBJ2-7	CASRRSQTSGVYEQYF	TGTGCCAGCAGGCGCTCACAAACTAGCGGAGTTTACGAGCAGTACTTC
TRBV19	-	-	TRBJ1-3	CASSIHTPGYSGNTIYF	TGTGCCAGTAGTATCCACACCCCAGGCTACTCTGGAAACACCATATATTTT
TRBV30	-	TRBD1	TRBJ1-6	CAWSVRGTVNSPLHF	TGTGCCTGGAGTGTACGCGGGACAGTGAATTCACCCCTCCACTTT
TRBV7-2	-	-	TRBJ1-1	CASSLLGGRTEAFF	TGTGCCAGCAGCTTATTGGGGGGGAGGACTGAAGCTTTCTTT
TRBV29-1	-	-	TRBJ2-6	CSVRLGPPGANVLTF	TGCAGCGTTCGCCTTGGGCCACCTGGGGCCAACGTCCTGACTTTC
TRBV4-1	-	-	TRBJ2-2	CASSQFLGVRVSGELFF	TGCGCCAGCAGCCAATTCCTCGGAGTCCGGGTGTCCGGGGAGCTGTTTTTT
TRBV7-9	-	-	TRBJ1-4	CASSPVGGTNEKLFF	TGTGCCAGCAGCCCCGTGGGGGGGACTAATGAAAAACTGTTTTTT
TRBV7-9	-	TRBD1	TRBJ1-2	CASSLAGQGGYGYTF	TGTGCCAGCAGCTTAGCGGGACAGGGAGGGTATGGCTACACCTTC